The next 7 T cell receptor beta chains were all read from a single sample in a study of cytomegalovirus exposure and HLA in healthy donors. Primers included in the PCR were 60 Vbeta and 13 Jbeta primers. Using immunoSEQ multiplex PCR, the repertoire was profiled, and TCRdb retains in-frame clones only, with some absent. The table lists 150,000 to 200,000 clones, about 80% of them singletons. Sequenced: PBMCs. These receptors all come from a young man in good health and CMV-seropositive.

About this clone itself: The conserved phenylalanine or tryptophan normally closing the CDR3 is absent here, so this likely arose from a read error. This sequence joins TRBV14 and TRBJ1-6; D might be TRBD1 (5 bases). Germline V gives CDR1 SGHDN, CDR2 FVKESK. Between the trimmed V and J ends, which lost 3 bases and 9 bases, there was a span of 18 bases. This CDR3 has 16 residues. CDR3 amino acids: CASSHSNRLGGSPLHL. Written as DNA, the CDR3 is TGTGCCAGCAGCCATTCGAACAGGCTCGGGGGTTCACCCCTCCACCTT.

V usage is TRBV9 and J usage is TRBJ2-1; D possibly corresponds to TRBD1 (5 bases). Germline assignment: CDR1 SGDLS and CDR2 YYNGEE. The V and J ends lost 4 bases and 2 bases respectively, with 13 bases between them. This CDR3 contains 15 residues. CDR3 region: CASSLARAPYNEQFF. Written as DNA, the CDR3 is TGTGCCAGCAGCTTAGCCAGGGCCCCCTACAATGAGCAGTTCTTC.

The rearrangement uses TRBV4-3 and TRBJ2-7; 8 bases line up with TRBD1. The CDR3 extends over 14 amino acids. V lost 2 bases, J lost 3 bases, and 3 bases stayed unmatched. Germline CDR1 is LGHNA and CDR2 is YSLEER. The CDR3 bases are TGCGCCAGCAGCCAATTGACAGGGGTCTACGAGCAGTACTTC. It codes for CASSQLTGVYEQYF.

The rearrangement uses TRBV7-6 and TRBJ1-1; no definite D call. This CDR3 is 13 amino acids long. Germline V gene lookup returns CDR1 SGHVS and CDR2 FNYEAQ. The V end lost 4 bases, the J end lost 7 bases, and 13 bases lay between the germline ends. DNA of the CDR3: TGTGCCAGCAGCTCGGGATCGGCAGTTGAAGCTTTCTTT. Translation gives CASSSGSAVEAFF.

CDR3 loop: CASKWGEIEQYF. DNA of the CDR3: TGTGCCAGCAAATGGGGGGAAATTGAGCAGTACTTC. The J gene is TRBJ2-7, the V gene TRBV2; D perhaps matches TRBD2 (6 bases). Germline V gene sequence: CDR1 SNHLY, CDR2 FYNNEI. The CDR3 runs 12 residues. The V end was cut by 7 bases, the J end by 7 bases, with 14 bases between.

The chain recombines TRBV5-1 with TRBJ2-7, with D perhaps TRBD2 (6 bases). CDR3 length equals 12 residues. Per germline, CDR1 SGHRS and CDR2 YFSETQ. V was trimmed by 4 bases and J by 7 bases, leaving 12 bases between them. This CDR3 is CASSDPGGEQYF. In DNA form, the CDR3 reads TGCGCCAGCAGCGACCCCGGGGGTGAGCAGTACTTC.

The V gene is TRBV11-2, the J gene TRBJ2-1; 9 bases are a match to TRBD2. CDR3 length: 15 amino acids. The V gene's germline CDR1 is SGHAT and CDR2 FQNNGV. Germline trimming cut 5 bases from V and 2 bases from J; bases unmatched to any gene: 4. As DNA, the CDR3 is TGTGCCAGCAGCCCGGGGACTAGCACCTACAATGAGCAGTTCTTC. Translating gives CASSPGTSTYNEQFF.